What follows is one T cell receptor (beta chain) and its context. Its specificity is unknown. Cyclophosphamide on days +3 and +4 followed busulfan-fludarabine conditioning and a marrow graft. Sequencing used immunoSEQ multiplex PCR; TCRdb keeps in-frame clones, though not all of them. The repertoire holds a few thousand clones, with roughly 81% as singletons. This record belongs to a study of T cells after posttransplantation cyclophosphamide. Study-level points and caveats: Later blood repertoires were often dominated by clones from the donor CD8+ memory compartment. Tissue-infiltrating T cells from skin or gut overlapped little with blood T cells.

This CDR3 contains 15 residues. The germline CDR1 and CDR2 sequences are SEHNR and FQNEAQ (reference sequence). V dropped 5 bases and J dropped 4; count of bases not matched to a gene: 9. The gene calls are TRBV7-9 and TRBJ1-2, with TRBD1 matching 8 bases. This specimen consisted of PBMCs, obtained after an allogeneic stem cell transplant with post-transplant cyclophosphamide. This clonotype was obtained from a female patient aged 45 to 65 who received an allogeneic stem cell transplant from a related donor, was CMV-positive, and had no GVHD. The T cells may come from the graft donor. CDR3 in DNA: TGTGCCAGCAGCACGCGGACAGGGTCGGGCTATGGCTACACCTTC. Protein sequence: CASSTRTGSGYGYTF.